The sequence of this T cell receptor (beta chain) was determined in a study of blood T cells in healthy people across ages. Study findings and constraints: Among long-lived donors, naive CD4+ cells were more numerous and diversity higher than in aged donors.

With a J-beta primer mix and a sample-barcoded 5' primer, a second PCR ran about 7 to 12 cycles. Every single cDNA molecule received a tag from a template-switch adaptor with 12 random nucleotides. Every individual sample yielded 2.5 million or more paired-end reads (each containing CDR3). TCRdb redid the calling of the 5' RACE reads with MiXCR, one entry per CDR3 protein. The top ten hold 18% of the sample, which has about 800,000 distinct CDR3 sequences, 35% to 50% seen once. Turning to this clonotype: What it binds is not known.

Donor samples were obtained from healthy Caucasian individuals from Russia, aged about 6 to 100. The CDR3 loop spans 15 amino acids. The V gene end was trimmed by 6 bases and the J gene end by 6 bases; junction bases not matched to a gene: 12. The source material was blood. This chain connects TRBV12-3 or TRBV12-4 to TRBJ2-3, with 7 bases that match TRBD1. This TCR was recovered from a man older than 75 in good health. The chain's CDR3 is CASSPGTELTDTQYF. CDR3 nucleotide sequence: TGTGCCAGCAGCCCCGGGACAGAGCTGACGGATACGCAGTATTTT.